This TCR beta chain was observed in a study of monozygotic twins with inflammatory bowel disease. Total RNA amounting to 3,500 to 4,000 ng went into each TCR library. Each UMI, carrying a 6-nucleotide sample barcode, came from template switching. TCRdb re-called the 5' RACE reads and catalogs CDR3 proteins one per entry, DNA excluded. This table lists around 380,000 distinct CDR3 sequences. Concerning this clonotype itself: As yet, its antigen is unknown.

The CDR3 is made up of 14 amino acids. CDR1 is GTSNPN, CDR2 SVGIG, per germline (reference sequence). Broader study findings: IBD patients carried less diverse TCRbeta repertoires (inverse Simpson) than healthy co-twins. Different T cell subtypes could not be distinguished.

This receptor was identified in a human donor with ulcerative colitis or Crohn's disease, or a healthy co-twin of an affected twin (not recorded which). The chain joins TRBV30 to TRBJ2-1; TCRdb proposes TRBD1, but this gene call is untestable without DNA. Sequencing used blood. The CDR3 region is CAWTTGVGRHEQFF.